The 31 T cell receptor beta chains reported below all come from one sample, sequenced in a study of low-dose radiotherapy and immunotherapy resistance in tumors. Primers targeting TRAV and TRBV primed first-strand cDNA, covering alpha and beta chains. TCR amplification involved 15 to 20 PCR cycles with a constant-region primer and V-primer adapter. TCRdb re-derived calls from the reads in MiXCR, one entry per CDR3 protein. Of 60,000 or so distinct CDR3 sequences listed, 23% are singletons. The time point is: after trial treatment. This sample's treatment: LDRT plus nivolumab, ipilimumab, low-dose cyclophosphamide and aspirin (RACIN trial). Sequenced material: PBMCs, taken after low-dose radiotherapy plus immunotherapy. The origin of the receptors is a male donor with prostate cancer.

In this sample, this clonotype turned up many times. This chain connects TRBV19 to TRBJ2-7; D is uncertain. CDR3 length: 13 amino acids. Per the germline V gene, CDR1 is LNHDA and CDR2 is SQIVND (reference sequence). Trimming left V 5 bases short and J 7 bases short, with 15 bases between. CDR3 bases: TGTGCCAGTAGTGCCGGACCAAGGGTGGAGCAGTACTTC. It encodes CASSAGPRVEQYF.

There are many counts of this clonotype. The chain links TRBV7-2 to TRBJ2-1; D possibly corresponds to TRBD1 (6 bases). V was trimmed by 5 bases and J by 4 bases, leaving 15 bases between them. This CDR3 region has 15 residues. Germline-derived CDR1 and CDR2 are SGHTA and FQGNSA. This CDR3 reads CASSTNRDTYNEQFF. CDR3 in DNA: TGTGCCAGCAGCACGAACCGGGACACGTACAATGAGCAGTTCTTC. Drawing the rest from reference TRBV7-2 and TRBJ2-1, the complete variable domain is GAGVSQSPSNKVTEKGKDVELRCDPISGHTALYWYRQSLGQGLEFLIYFQGNSAPDKSGLPSDRFSAERTGGSVSTLTIQRTQQEDSAVYLCASSTNRDTYNEQFFGPGTRLTVL.

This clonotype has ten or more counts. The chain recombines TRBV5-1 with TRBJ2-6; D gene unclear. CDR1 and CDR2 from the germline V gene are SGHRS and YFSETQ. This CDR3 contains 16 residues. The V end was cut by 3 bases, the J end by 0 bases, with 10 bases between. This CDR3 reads CASSSILVSGANVLTF. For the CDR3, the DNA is TGCGCCAGCAGCTCCATTCTGGTCTCTGGGGCCAACGTCCTGACTTTC.

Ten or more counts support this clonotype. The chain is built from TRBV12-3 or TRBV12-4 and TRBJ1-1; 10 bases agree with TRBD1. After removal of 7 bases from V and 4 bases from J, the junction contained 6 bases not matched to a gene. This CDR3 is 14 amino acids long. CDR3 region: CASTLTGGTTEAFF. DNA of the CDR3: TGTGCCAGCACTCTGACAGGGGGCACCACTGAAGCTTTCTTT.

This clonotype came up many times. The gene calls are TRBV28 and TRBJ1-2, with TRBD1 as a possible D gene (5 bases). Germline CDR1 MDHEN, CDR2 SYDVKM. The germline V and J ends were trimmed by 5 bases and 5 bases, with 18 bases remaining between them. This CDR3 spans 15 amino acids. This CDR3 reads CASSTSGAGGYGYTF. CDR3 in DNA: TGTGCCAGCAGTACTTCCGGGGCCGGAGGATATGGCTACACCTTC.

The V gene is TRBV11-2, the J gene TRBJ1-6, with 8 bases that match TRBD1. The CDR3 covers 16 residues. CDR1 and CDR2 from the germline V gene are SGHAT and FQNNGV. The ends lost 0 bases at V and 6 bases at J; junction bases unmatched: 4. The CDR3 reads CASSLEATGGNSPLHF. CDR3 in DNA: TGTGCCAGCAGCTTAGAAGCCACAGGGGGTAATTCACCCCTCCACTTT. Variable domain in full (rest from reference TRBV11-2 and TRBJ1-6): EAGVAQSPRYKIIEKRQSVAFWCNPISGHATLYWYQQILGQGPKLLIQFQNNGVVDDSQLPKDRFSAERLKGVDSTLKIQPAKLEDSAVYLCASSLEATGGNSPLHFGNGTRLTVT.

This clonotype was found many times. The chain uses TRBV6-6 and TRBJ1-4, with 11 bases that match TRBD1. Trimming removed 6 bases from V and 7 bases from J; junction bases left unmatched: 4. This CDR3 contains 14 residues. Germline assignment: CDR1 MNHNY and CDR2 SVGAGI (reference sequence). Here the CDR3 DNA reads TGTGCCAGCAGGGGACAGGGGGGGACTGAAAAACTGTTTTTT. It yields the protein CASRGQGGTEKLFF.

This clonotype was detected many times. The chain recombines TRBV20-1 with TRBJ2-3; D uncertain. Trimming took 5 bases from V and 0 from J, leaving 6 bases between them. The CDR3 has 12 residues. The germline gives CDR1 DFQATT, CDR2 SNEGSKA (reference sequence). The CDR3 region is CSAAPSTDTQYF. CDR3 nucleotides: TGCAGTGCTGCTCCTAGCACAGATACGCAGTATTTT.

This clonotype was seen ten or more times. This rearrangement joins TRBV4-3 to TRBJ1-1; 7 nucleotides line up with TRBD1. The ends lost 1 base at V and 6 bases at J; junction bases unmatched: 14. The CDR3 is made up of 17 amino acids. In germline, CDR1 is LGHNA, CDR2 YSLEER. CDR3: CASSQVPSRDSRPEAFF. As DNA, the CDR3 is TGCGCCAGCAGCCAAGTCCCCTCCCGGGACAGTCGCCCTGAAGCTTTCTTT.

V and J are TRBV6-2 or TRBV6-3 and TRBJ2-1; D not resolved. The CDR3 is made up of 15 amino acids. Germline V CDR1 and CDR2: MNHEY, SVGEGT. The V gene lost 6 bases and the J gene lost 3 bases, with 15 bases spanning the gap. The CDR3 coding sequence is TGTGCCAGCAGCCCGCTAGGCGGCTACTACAATGAGCAGTTCTTC. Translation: CASSPLGGYYNEQFF.

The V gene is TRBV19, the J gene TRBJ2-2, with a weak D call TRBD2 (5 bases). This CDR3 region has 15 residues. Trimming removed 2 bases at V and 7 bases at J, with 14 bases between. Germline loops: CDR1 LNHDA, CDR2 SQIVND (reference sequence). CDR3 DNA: TGTGCCAGTAGTATAAGTGACTACCCTCACGGGGAGCTGTTTTTT. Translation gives CASSISDYPHGELFF.

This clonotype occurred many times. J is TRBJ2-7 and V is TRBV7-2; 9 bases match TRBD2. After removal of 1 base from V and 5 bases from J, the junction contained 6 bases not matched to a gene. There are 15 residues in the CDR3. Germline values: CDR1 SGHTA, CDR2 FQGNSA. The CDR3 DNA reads TGTGCCAGCAGCTTAGGCCCAGCGGGGGGCAACGAGCAGTACTTC. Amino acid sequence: CASSLGPAGGNEQYF.

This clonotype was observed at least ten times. The CDR3 spells CASSLAAGGSDTQYF. The CDR3 region has the DNA TGTGCCAGCAGCTTAGCTGCGGGGGGGTCAGATACGCAGTATTTT. This chain connects TRBV7-9 to TRBJ2-3; TRBD2 agrees at 9 bases. J gave up 4 bases and V 0 bases, and 2 bases lay outside the gene matches. The CDR3 sequence is 15 residues long. Germline V gene lookup returns CDR1 SEHNR and CDR2 FQNEAQ (reference sequence).

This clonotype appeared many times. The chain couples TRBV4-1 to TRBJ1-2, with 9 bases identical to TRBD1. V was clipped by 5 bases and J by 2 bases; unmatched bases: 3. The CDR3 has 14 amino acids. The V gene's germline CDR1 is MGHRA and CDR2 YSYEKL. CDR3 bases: TGCGCCAGCAGCAAGGGACAGGGCAACTATGGCTACACCTTC. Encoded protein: CASSKGQGNYGYTF.

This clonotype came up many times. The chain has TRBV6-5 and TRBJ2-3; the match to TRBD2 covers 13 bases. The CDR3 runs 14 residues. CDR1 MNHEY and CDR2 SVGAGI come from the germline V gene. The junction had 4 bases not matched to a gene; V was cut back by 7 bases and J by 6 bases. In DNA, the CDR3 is TGTGCCAGCACCGAACTAGCGGGGGGGGATACGCAGTATTTT. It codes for CASTELAGGDTQYF.

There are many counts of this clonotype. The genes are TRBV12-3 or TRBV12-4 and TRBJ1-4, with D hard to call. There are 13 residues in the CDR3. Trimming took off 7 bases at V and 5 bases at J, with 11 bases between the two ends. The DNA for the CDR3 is TGTGCCAGCACAAATCGTGGAAATGAAAAACTGTTTTTT. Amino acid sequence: CASTNRGNEKLFF.

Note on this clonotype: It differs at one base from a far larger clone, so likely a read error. CDR3 sequence: CANSLGQRVSYNEQFF. CDR3 coding DNA: TGCGCCAACAGCTTGGGACAGCGGGTGTCCTACAATGAGCAGTTCTTC. The V gene is TRBV5-4, the J gene TRBJ2-1; D perhaps matches TRBD1 (7 bases). Per germline, CDR1 SGHNT and CDR2 YYREEE (reference sequence). The CDR3 is 16 residues long. The full variable domain, its missing parts supplied by reference TRBV5-4 and TRBJ2-1, is ETGVTQSPTHLIKTRGQQVTLRCSSQSGHNTVSWYQQALGQGPQFIFQYYREEENGRGNFPPRFSGLQFPNYSSELNVNALELDDSALYLCANSLGQRVSYNEQFFGPGTRLTVL.

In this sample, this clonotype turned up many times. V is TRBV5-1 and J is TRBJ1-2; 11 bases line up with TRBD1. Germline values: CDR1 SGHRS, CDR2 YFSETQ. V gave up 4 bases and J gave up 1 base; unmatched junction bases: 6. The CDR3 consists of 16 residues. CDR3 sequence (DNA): TGCGCCAGCAGCCAAGGGACAGGGGGAAGTAACTATGGCTACACCTTC. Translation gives CASSQGTGGSNYGYTF.

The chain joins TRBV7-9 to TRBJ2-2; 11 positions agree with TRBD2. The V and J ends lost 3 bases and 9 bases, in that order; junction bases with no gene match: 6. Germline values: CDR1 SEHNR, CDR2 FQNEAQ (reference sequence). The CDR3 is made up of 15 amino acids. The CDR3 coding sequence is TGTGCCAGCAGCTTCCCTAGCGGGGGGCACCGGGAGCTGTTTTTT. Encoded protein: CASSFPSGGHRELFF.

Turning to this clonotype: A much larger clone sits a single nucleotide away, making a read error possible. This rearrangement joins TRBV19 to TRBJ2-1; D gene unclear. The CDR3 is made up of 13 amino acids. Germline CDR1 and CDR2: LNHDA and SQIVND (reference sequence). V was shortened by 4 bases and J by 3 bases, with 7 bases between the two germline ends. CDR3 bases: TGTGCCAGTAGTAACCAGGACTACAATGAGCAGTTCTTC. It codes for CASSNQDYNEQFF.

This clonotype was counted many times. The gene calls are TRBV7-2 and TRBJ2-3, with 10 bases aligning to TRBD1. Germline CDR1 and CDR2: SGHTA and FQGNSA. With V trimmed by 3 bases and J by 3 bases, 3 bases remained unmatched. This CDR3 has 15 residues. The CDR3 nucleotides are TGTGCCAGCAGCTTTTGGGGACAGGGGACAGATACGCAGTATTTT. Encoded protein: CASSFWGQGTDTQYF.

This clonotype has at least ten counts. The CDR3 is CASSLVVTMNTEAFF. The CDR3 DNA follows: TGTGCCAGCAGCTTAGTGGTGACAATGAACACTGAAGCTTTCTTT. The V and J genes are TRBV7-8 and TRBJ1-1; D not certain. The CDR3 has 15 residues. V lost 1 base to trimming and J lost 0 bases, with 9 bases between them. Germline CDR1 reads SGHVS; CDR2 reads FQNEAQ. Variable domain in full (rest from reference TRBV7-8 and TRBJ1-1): GAGVSQSPRYKVAKRGQDVALRCDPISGHVSLFWYQQALGQGPEFLTYFQNEAQLDKSGLPSDRFFAERPEGSVSTLKIQRTQQEDSAVYLCASSLVVTMNTEAFFGQGTRLTVV.

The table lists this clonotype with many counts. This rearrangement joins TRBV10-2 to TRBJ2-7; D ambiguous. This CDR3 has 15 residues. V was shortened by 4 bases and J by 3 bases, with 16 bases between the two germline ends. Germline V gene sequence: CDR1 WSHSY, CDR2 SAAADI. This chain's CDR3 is CASSGVQNIDYEQYF. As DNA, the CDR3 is TGCGCCAGCAGTGGGGTTCAGAACATAGACTACGAGCAGTACTTC.

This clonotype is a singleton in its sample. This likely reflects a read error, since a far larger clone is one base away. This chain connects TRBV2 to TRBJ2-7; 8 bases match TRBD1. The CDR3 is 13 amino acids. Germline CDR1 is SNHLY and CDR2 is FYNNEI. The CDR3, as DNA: TGTGTCAGCCTCCCAGGGGGCAGGGACGAGCAGTACTTC. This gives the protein CVSLPGGRDEQYF.

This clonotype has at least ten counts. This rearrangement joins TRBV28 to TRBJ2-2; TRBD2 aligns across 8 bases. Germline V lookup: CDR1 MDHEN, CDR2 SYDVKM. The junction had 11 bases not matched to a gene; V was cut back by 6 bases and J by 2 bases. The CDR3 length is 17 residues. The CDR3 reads CASRPEAGATNTGELFF. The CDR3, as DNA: TGTGCCAGCAGGCCTGAAGCGGGGGCGACTAACACCGGGGAGCTGTTTTTT. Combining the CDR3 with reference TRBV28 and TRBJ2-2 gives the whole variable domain DVKVTQSSRYLVKRTGEKVFLECVQDMDHENMFWYRQDPGLGLRLIYFSYDVKMKEKGDIPEGYSVSREKKERFSLILESASTNQTSMYLCASRPEAGATNTGELFFGEGSRLTVL.

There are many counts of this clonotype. The CDR3 coding sequence is TGTGCCAGCAGCATTAGCGGGAGAACAGATACGCAGTATTTT. Amino acids: CASSISGRTDTQYF. This sequence joins TRBV11-1 and TRBJ2-3; 9 nucleotides agree with TRBD2. This CDR3 is built from 14 residues. V lost 5 bases, J lost 3 bases, and 3 bases stayed unmatched. Germline assignment: CDR1 SGHAT and CDR2 FQDESV (reference sequence).

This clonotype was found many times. CDR3 protein: CASSRRLGSGKISTNTGELFF. For the CDR3, the DNA is TGTGCCAGCAGCCGCAGGTTAGGTAGCGGAAAAATCTCTACGAACACCGGGGAGCTGTTTTTT. The chain is built from TRBV6-5 and TRBJ2-2; TRBD2 might be the D (6 bases). Trimming took off 6 bases at V and 0 bases at J, with 29 bases between the two ends. This CDR3 contains 21 residues. CDR1 and CDR2 (germline): MNHEY, SVGAGI.

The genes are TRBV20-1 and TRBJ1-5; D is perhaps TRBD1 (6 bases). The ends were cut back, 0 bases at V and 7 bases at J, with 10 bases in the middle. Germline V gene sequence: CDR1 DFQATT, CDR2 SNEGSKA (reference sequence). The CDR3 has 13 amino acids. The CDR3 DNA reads TGCAGTGCTAGAGAAGACAGGACCCAGCCCCAGCATTTT. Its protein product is CSAREDRTQPQHF.

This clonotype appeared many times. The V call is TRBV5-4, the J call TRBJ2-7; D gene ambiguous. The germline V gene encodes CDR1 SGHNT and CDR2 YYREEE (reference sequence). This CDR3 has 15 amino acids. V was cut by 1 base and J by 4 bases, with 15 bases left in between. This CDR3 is CASSLLQRADYEQYF. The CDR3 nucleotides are TGTGCCAGCAGCTTGTTACAGCGAGCAGATTACGAGCAGTACTTC.

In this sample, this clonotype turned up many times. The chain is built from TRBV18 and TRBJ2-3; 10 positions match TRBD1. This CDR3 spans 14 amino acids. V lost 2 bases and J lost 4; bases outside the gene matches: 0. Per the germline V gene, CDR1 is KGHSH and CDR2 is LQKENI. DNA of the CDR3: TGTGCCAGCTCACCAGGGACAGGGGCAGATACGCAGTATTTT. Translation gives CASSPGTGADTQYF.

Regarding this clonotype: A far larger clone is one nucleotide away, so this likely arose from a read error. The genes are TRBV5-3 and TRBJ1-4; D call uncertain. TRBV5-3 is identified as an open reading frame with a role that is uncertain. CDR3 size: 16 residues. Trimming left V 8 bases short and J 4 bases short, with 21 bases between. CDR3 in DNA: TGTGCCAGCAACTTCTGGGTCTCGGAAATTAATGAAAAACTGTTTTTT. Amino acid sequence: CASNFWVSEINEKLFF.